The next 7 T cell receptor beta chains were all read from a single sample in a study of PD-1 blockade in classical Hodgkin lymphoma (dated by TCRdb to 2018 to 2020). What the time point label conveys for this sample: newly diagnosed, previously untreated cHL patient sample. The method was the immunoSEQ multiplex PCR assay. Sourced from immuneACCESS, this table was stored by TCRdb with only in-frame sequences that have V and J called. A share of the clones is absent; for the studies checked, an unresolved V gene accounts for under half, and the remainder has no known explanation. This sample is represented by some 21,000 clones; about 94% of them were singletons. The ten largest clones take up nearly 5.5% of the sample. Sequenced material: peripheral blood mononuclear cells (PBMCs). The receptors come from a human donor with classical Hodgkin lymphoma.

The chain combines TRBV6-4 with TRBJ2-7; D is possibly TRBD1 (5 bases). Per germline, CDR1 MRHNA and CDR2 SNTAGT. The CDR3 sequence is 16 residues long. Trimming pared 0 bases from V and 2 bases from J, leaving 14 bases between. The CDR3 loop is CASSDSPRLTAYEQYF. The CDR3 DNA reads TGTGCCAGCAGTGACTCCCCGCGCCTGACAGCCTACGAGCAGTACTTC.

CDR3 residues: CASSWTGGDNSPLHF. CDR3 sequence (DNA): TGTGCCAGCAGTTGGACAGGTGGGGATAATTCACCCCTCCACTTT. V usage is TRBV27 and J usage is TRBJ1-6, with 7 nucleotides matching TRBD1. The CDR3 contains 15 residues. Per germline, CDR1 MNHEY and CDR2 SMNVEV (reference sequence). J gave up 5 bases and V 4 bases, and 5 bases lay outside the gene matches.

The gene calls are TRBV4-1 and TRBJ2-3, with 8 bases fitting TRBD2. The V gene end was trimmed by 3 bases and the J gene end by 3 bases; junction bases not matched to a gene: 5. The CDR3 totals 15 residues. Germline values: CDR1 MGHRA, CDR2 YSYEKL. The CDR3 sequence: CASSQGLGATDTQYF. The DNA for the CDR3 is TGCGCCAGCAGCCAGGGACTAGGAGCTACAGATACGCAGTATTTT.

The rearrangement joins TRBV23-1 to TRBJ2-7; D not certain. TRBV23-1 is an ORF, with its function uncertain. The V end lost 2 bases, the J end lost 2 bases, and 10 bases lay between the germline ends. The CDR3 runs to 14 residues. The CDR3 nucleotides read TGCGCCAGCAGTCAACCAAGGGCGACCTACGAGCAGTACTTC. Translated, it gives CASSQPRATYEQYF.

This chain uses TRBV7-2 with TRBJ2-7, with a tentative D call TRBD1 (6 bases). With 4 bases removed from V and 2 bases from J, the gap between germline ends came to 15 bases. The CDR3 is made up of 15 amino acids. Germline CDR1 SGHTA, CDR2 FQGNSA. CDR3 coding DNA: TGTGCCAGCAGCTCCCAGACAGGTAGCCCCTACGAGCAGTACTTC. Translated: CASSSQTGSPYEQYF.

This clone was recorded once. V gene TRBV9 combines with J gene TRBJ2-1, with D perhaps TRBD2 (5 bases). Germline CDR1 reads SGDLS; CDR2 reads YYNGEE. The CDR3 length is 15 residues. With 1 base removed from V and 8 bases from J, the gap between germline ends came to 16 bases. For the CDR3, the DNA is TGTGCCAGCAGCGTAAGAGGGTCCGGCTGGGATGAGCAGTTCTTC. Its translation: CASSVRGSGWDEQFF.

The V call is TRBV11-2, the J call TRBJ2-3; 12 bases agree with TRBD2. This CDR3 is built from 18 residues. CDR1 is SGHAT and CDR2 is FQNNGV in the germline V gene. The V and J ends lost 2 bases and 2 bases, in that order; junction bases with no gene match: 8. The CDR3 here is CASSLMGLAGGYTDTQYF. CDR3 in DNA: TGTGCCAGCAGCTTAATGGGGCTAGCGGGGGGGTACACAGATACGCAGTATTTT. Variable domain in full (rest from reference TRBV11-2 and TRBJ2-3): EAGVAQSPRYKIIEKRQSVAFWCNPISGHATLYWYQQILGQGPKLLIQFQNNGVVDDSQLPKDRFSAERLKGVDSTLKIQPAKLEDSAVYLCASSLMGLAGGYTDTQYFGPGTRLTVL.